The entry that follows covers one TCR beta chain sequence. In the original workflow: Reference gene primer amplification gave estimated nucleated cell counts. Clones were sequenced by immunoSEQ multiplex PCR, and TCRdb holds only the in-frame ones, with some missing. That table is the source of V, J and clone size, and D and trimming were worked out from the DNA. The sample has around 72,000 clones; roughly 80% are singletons. This sample stems from a study of blood T cell repertoires in COVID-19. Study-wide background: Samples of COVID-19 (acute and convalescent) were obtained from the United States, Italy and Spain. T cells, B-cell-depleted T cells, or PBMCs provided the cDNA or gDNA that served as material.

The length of the CDR3 is 17 residues. The germline gives CDR1 PRHDT, CDR2 FYEKMQ (reference sequence). V gave up 6 bases and J gave up 3 bases; unmatched junction bases: 13. The chain is built from TRBV13 and TRBJ2-3; TRBD2 agrees at 9 bases. This TCR was sampled from a woman older than 75 with acute or convalescent COVID-19. The source material was peripheral blood. The DNA for the CDR3 is TGTGCCAGCAGTTTTACCCGCGGGGGGGCGATGACAGATACGCAGTATTTT. Amino acid sequence: CASSFTRGGAMTDTQYF.